The T cell receptor beta chain under discussion was sequenced for a study of blood T cell repertoires in COVID-19. Data came from immunoSEQ multiplex PCR; TCRdb stores just in-frame clones and leaves some out. The sample has roughly 290,000 clones, roughly four fifths seen once; the top ten hold 15% to 19%. The TCR was taken from a person aged 70 to 85 with COVID-19, enrolled during active disease. Sequencing input: peripheral blood.

CDR3 coding DNA: TGTGCCAGCAGCTTACGGACTAGCGGGAGGGCCGGCACAGATACGCAGTATTTT. Translating it yields CASSLRTSGRAGTDTQYF. V gene TRBV5-6 combines with J gene TRBJ2-3; 15 positions agree with TRBD2. Germline trimming cut 2 bases from V and 1 base from J; bases unmatched to any gene: 5. Germline V gene sequence: CDR1 SGHDT, CDR2 YYEEEE. The CDR3 is 18 residues long. Full variable domain (rest looked up from reference TRBV5-6 and TRBJ2-3): DAGVTQSPTHLIKTRGQQVTLRCSPKSGHDTVSWYQQALGQGPQFIFQYYEEEERQRGNFPDRFSGHQFPNYSSELNVNALLLGDSALYLCASSLRTSGRAGTDTQYFGPGTRLTVL.